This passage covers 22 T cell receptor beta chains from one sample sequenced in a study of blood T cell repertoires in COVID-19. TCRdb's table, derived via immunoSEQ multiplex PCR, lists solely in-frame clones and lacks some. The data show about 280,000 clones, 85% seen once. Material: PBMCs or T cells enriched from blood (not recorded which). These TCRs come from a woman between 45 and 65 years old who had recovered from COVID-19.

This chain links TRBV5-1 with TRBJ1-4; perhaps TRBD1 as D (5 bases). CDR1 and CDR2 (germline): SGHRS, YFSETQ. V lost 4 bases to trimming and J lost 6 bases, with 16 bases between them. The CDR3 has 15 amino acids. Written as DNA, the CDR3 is TGCGCCAGCAGCCCCGAGTCCGGGGGTCATGAAAAACTGTTTTTT. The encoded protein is CASSPESGGHEKLFF.

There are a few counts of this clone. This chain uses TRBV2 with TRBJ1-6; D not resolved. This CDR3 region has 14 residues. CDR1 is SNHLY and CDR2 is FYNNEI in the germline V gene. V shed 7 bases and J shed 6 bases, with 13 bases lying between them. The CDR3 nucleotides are TGTGCCAGCAACCCTGTGAGGGTTAATTCACCCCTCCACTTT. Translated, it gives CASNPVRVNSPLHF.

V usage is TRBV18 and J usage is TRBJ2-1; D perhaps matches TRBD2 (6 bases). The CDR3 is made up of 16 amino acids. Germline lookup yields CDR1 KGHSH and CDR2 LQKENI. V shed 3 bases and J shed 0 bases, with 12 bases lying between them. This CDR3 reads CASSPIADDSYNEQFF. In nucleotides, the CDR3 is TGTGCCAGCTCACCTATAGCGGACGACTCCTACAATGAGCAGTTCTTC. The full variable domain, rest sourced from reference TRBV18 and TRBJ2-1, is NAGVMQNPRHLVRRRGQEARLRCSPMKGHSHVYWYRQLPEEGLKFMVYLQKENIIDESGMPKERFSAEFPKEGPSILRIQQVVRGDSAAYFCASSPIADDSYNEQFFGPGTRLTVL.

This CDR3 is CASSLSTLNTEAFF. CDR3 bases: TGTGCCAGCAGCTTATCGACTCTGAACACTGAAGCTTTCTTT. The V and J genes are TRBV5-4 and TRBJ1-1; no clear D gene. The CDR3 consists of 14 residues. The V end lost 2 bases, the J end lost 0 bases, and 8 bases lay between the germline ends. Per the germline V gene, CDR1 is SGHNT and CDR2 is YYREEE (reference sequence).

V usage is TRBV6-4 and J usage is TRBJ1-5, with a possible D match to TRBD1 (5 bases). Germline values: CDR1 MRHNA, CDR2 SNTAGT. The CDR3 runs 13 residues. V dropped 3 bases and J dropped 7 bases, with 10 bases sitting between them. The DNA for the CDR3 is TGTGCCAGCAGTGAACAGGATAACCAGCCCCAGCATTTT. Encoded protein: CASSEQDNQPQHF.

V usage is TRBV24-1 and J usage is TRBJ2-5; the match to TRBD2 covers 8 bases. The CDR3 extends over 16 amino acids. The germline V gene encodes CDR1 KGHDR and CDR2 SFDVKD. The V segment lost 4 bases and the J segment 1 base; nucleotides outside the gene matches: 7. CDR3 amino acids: CATSEGRGVIQETQYF. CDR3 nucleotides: TGTGCCACCAGTGAGGGGCGGGGGGTAATCCAAGAGACCCAGTACTTC.

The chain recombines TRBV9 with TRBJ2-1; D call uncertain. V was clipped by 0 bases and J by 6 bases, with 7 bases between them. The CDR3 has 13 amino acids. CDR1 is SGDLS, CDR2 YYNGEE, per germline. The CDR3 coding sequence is TGTGCCAGCAGCGTAGTTTCAGGCAATGAGCAGTTCTTC. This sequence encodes CASSVVSGNEQFF. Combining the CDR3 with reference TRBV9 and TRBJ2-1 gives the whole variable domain DSGVTQTPKHLITATGQRVTLRCSPRSGDLSVYWYQQSLDQGLQFLIQYYNGEERAKGNILERFSAQQFPDLHSELNLSSLELGDSALYFCASSVVSGNEQFFGPGTRLTVL.

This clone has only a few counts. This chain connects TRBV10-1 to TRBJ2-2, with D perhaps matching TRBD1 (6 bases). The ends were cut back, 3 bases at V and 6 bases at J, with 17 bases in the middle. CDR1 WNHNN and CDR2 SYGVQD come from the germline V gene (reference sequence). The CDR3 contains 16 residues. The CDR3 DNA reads TGCGCCAGCAGTGAAGGCGCTTTCCAGGGGTCCGGGGAGCTGTTTTTT. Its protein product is CASSEGAFQGSGELFF.

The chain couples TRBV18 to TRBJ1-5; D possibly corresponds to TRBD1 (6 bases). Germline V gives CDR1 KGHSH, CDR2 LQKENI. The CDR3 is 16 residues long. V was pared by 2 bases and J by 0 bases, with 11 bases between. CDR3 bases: TGTGCCAGCTCACCAGCAGGGGTGTATAGCAATCAGCCCCAGCATTTT. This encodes CASSPAGVYSNQPQHF.

The CDR3 spells CATSTRQGALTGELFF. The CDR3 bases are TGTGCCACCAGCACTCGACAGGGGGCGCTTACCGGGGAGCTGTTTTTT. The V call is TRBV15, the J call TRBJ2-2; 10 nucleotides line up with TRBD1. Germline CDR1 reads LNHNV; CDR2 reads YYDKDF (reference sequence). CDR3 size: 16 residues. V lost 4 bases to trimming and J lost 5 bases; unmatched junction nucleotides: 7.

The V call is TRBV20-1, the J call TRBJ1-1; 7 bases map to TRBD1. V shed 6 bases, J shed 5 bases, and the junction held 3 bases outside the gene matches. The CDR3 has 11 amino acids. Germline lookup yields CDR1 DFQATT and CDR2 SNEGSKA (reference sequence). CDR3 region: CSAEQGTEAFF. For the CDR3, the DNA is TGCAGTGCGGAACAGGGGACTGAAGCTTTCTTT.

As DNA, the CDR3 is TGTGCCAGCAGCTTTAGTGCGGCGGGGGCAACTAATGAAAAACTGTTTTTT. Translation gives CASSFSAAGATNEKLFF. The V and J genes are TRBV7-9 and TRBJ1-4; tentative D call: TRBD1 (5 bases). The CDR3 is 17 amino acids. Germline loops: CDR1 SEHNR, CDR2 FQNEAQ (reference sequence). V was cut by 3 bases and J by 0 bases, with 14 bases left in between.

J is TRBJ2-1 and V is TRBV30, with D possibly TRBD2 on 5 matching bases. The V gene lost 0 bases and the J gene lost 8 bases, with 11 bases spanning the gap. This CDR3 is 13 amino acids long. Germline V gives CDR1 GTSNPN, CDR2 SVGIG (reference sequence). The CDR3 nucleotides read TGTGCCTGGAGTGTAGGGAGTGGGTATGAGCAGTTCTTC. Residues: CAWSVGSGYEQFF.

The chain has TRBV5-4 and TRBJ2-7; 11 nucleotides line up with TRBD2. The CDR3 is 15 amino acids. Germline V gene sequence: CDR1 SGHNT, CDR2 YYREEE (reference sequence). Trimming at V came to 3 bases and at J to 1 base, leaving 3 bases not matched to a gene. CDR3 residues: CASSSGLAASYEQYF. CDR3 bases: TGTGCCAGCAGCTCGGGACTAGCGGCTTCCTACGAGCAGTACTTC.

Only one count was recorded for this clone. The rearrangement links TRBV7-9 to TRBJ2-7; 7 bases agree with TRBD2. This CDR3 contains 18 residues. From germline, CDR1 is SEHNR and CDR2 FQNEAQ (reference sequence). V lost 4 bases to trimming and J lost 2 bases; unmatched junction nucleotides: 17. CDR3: CASSSPHGGGKRTYEQYF. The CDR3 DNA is TGTGCCAGCAGCTCCCCACACGGCGGGGGTAAGAGGACCTACGAGCAGTACTTC.

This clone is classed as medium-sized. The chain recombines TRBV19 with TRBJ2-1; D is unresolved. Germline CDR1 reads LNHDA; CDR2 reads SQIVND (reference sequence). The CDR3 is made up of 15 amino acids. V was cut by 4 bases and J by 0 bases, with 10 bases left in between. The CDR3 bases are TGTGCCAGTAGTACCGCGGAAAGCTCCTACAATGAGCAGTTCTTC. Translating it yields CASSTAESSYNEQFF.

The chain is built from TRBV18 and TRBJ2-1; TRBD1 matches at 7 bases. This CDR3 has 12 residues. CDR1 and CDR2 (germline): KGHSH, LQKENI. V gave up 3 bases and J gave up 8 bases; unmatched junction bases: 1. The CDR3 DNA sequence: TGTGCCAGCTCACCCCAGGGGGATGAGCAGTTCTTC. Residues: CASSPQGDEQFF. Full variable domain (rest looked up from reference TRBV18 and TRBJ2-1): NAGVMQNPRHLVRRRGQEARLRCSPMKGHSHVYWYRQLPEEGLKFMVYLQKENIIDESGMPKERFSAEFPKEGPSILRIQQVVRGDSAAYFCASSPQGDEQFFGPGTRLTVL.

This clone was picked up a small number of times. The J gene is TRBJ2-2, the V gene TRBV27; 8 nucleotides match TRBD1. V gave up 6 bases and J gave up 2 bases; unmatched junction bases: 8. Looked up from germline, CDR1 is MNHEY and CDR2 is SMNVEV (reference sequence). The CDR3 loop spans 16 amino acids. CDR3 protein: CASRHSTGDNTGELFF. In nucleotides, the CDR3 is TGTGCCAGCAGGCACTCGACAGGGGACAACACCGGGGAGCTGTTTTTT.

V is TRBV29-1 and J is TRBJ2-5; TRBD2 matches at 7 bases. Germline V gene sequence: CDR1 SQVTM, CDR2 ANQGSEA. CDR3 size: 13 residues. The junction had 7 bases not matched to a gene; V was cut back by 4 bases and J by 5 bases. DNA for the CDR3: TGCAGCGTTGCGGGGGGATACCGGGAGACCCAGTACTTC. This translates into CSVAGGYRETQYF.

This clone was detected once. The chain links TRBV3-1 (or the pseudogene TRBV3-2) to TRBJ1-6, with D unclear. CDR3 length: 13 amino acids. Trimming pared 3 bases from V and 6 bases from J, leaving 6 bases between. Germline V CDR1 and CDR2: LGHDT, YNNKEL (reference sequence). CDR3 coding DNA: TGTGCCAGCAGCCACTCACTTAATTCACCCCTCCACTTT. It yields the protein CASSHSLNSPLHF.

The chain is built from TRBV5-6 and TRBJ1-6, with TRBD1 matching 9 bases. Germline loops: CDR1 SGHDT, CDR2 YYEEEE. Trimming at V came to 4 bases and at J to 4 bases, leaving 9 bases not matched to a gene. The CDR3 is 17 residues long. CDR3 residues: CASSTATGGGYNSPLHF. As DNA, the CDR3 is TGTGCCAGCAGCACCGCTACAGGGGGCGGTTATAATTCACCCCTCCACTTT.

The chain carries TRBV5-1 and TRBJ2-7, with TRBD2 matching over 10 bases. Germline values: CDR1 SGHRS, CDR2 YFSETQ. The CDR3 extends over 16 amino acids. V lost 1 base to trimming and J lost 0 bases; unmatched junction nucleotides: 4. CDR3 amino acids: CASSLRPSGSSYEQYF. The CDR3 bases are TGCGCCAGCAGCTTGAGGCCTAGCGGGAGCTCCTACGAGCAGTACTTC.